This TCR beta chain was identified during a study of blood T cell repertoires in COVID-19. The CDR3 totals 13 residues. The germline V gene encodes CDR1 SEHNR and CDR2 FQNEAQ (reference sequence). J was trimmed by 10 bases and V by 5 bases; bases with no gene match: 5. Source study methods: Using reference gene primer amplification, nucleated cell counts were estimated. This table comes from immunoSEQ multiplex PCR, and its TCRdb copy is limited to in-frame clones, with some not included. Clonal size and the V and J genes are those of that table, whereas D and trimming came from the DNA. The table shows fewer than 50,000 clones, with just under 70% occurring only once.

Sequencing was performed on peripheral blood. The chain employs TRBV7-9 and TRBJ2-1; TRBD2 matches 10 bases. The clonotype originates from an elderly man with acute or convalescent COVID-19. DNA for the CDR3: TGTGCCAGCAGCGCCGTGACTAGCGGGGAGCAGTTCTTC. Amino acid sequence: CASSAVTSGEQFF.